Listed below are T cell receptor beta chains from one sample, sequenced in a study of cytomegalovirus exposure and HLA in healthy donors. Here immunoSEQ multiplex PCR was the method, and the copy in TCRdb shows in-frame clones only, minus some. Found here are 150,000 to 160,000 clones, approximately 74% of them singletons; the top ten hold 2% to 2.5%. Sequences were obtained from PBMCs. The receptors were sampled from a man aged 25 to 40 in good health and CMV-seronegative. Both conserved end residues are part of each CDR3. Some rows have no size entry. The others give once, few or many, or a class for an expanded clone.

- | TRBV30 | CAWSASGVIYNEQFF
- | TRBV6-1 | CASKPGTGIDEQYF
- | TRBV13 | CASSLRGENTGELFF
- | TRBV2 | CASSVDSPLSGNTIYF
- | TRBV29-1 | CSVERGLEQFF
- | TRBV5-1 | CASSLGSSGANVLTF
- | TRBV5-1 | CASSKQDRYSNQPQHF
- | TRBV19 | CASRFSDSAGELFF
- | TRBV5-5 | CASSRDTYGYTF
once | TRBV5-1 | CASSDPAGGVGNEQFF
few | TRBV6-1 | CASRQQSNQPQHF
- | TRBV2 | CASSESGGGGETQYF